The T cell receptor (beta chain) under discussion was sequenced for a study of vaccination and CD4 T cells after COVID-19. As for the study in general: A few convalescent patients gave samples at day 14 and days 161 to 241 post-vaccination.

Specified time point: late sampling 161 to 241 days after vaccination in three convalescent patients. Described treatment: roughly nine-day PBMC culture with coronavirus spike peptide pools or control peptides (ViraFEST assay). All positive PCR tests were dated between March and December 2020, predating US Alpha, Beta and Delta variants. On this clonotype itself: Its antigen remains unidentified.

The CDR3 is 9 amino acids. Trimming pared 7 bases from V and 5 bases from J, leaving 5 bases between. Germline CDR1 reads SQVTM; CDR2 reads ANQGSEA. Cultured CD4+ T-cell DNA underwent Oncomine TCR Beta short-read sequencing. Investigators isolated genomic DNA from cultured CD4+ T cells. One entry per CDR3 protein results from TCRdb running MiXCR on the PCR reads. The profile shows about 26,000 distinct CDR3 sequences, roughly a third of them singletons. The V call is TRBV29-1, the J call TRBJ2-5; D unclear. This receptor was identified in a human donor who had recovered from COVID-19. Sequences were derived from CD4+ T cells from blood, cultured in vitro, sampled about 7 months after SARS-CoV-2 vaccination. CDR3 loop: CSADETQYF. For the CDR3, the DNA is TGCAGCGCTGATGAGACCCAGTACTTC.